This is a list of T cell receptor beta chains from one sample in a study of PD-1 blockade in classical Hodgkin lymphoma. TCRdb's table, derived via immunoSEQ multiplex PCR, lists solely in-frame clones and lacks some. The sample records under 45,000 clones, roughly 65% being singletons. Here the sequenced sample was peripheral blood mononuclear cells (PBMCs), taken before the fourth cycle of nivolumab. The receptors derive from a human donor with classical Hodgkin lymphoma. The CDR3 runs from the conserved cysteine through the conserved F or W. The D gene is left open where the match is weak. Clone size is stated in some rows and not others, as once, few, many or a class when expanded.

TRBV6-1	NA	NA	TRBJ1-1	TGTGCCAGCAGTGCAGCATCCCGTCCCACTGAAGCTTTCTTT	CASSAASRPTEAFF
TRBV4-2	NA	NA	TRBJ2-3	TGTGCCAGCAGCTTACCAGGGTCTACTAGCACAGATACGCAGTATTTT	CASSLPGSTSTDTQYF
TRBV2	NA	NA	TRBJ2-7	TGTGCCAGCAATGGTAGGGGGACCTTCGGCGAGCAGTACTTC	CASNGRGTFGEQYF
TRBV2	NA	NA	TRBJ1-4	TGTGCCAGCTGCAGGGGCTCAACTAATGAAAAACTGTTTTTT	CASCRGSTNEKLFF
TRBV5-1	NA	few	TRBJ2-3	TGCGCCAGCAGCTTGGGCGGGACTAGCACAGATACGCAGTATTTT	CASSLGGTSTDTQYF
TRBV14	NA	NA	TRBJ1-1	TGTGCCAGCAGCCAAGACTTCGGCAGGGTGGTCGGCACTGAAGCTTTCTTT	CASSQDFGRVVGTEAFF
TRBV2	NA	NA	TRBJ1-1	TGTGCCAGCAGCGACCAGGGTCCTGACACTGAAGCTTTCTTT	CASSDQGPDTEAFF
TRBV15	TRBD1	NA	TRBJ2-7	TGTGCCACCAGCAGGGGGACAGGGCCCTACGAGCAGTACTTC	CATSRGTGPYEQYF
TRBV4-3	TRBD1	NA	TRBJ2-7	TGCGCCAGCAGCCAAGGGCTCCGGGACAGGGGCTACGAGCAGTACTTC	CASSQGLRDRGYEQYF
TRBV18	NA	NA	TRBJ2-7	TGTGCCAGCTCACCAGACTACGAGCAGTACTTC	CASSPDYEQYF
TRBV28	NA	medium-sized	TRBJ2-7	TGTGCCAGCAGTTCCCCCAGGGGCAGCGTCTCCTACGAGCAGTACTTC	CASSSPRGSVSYEQYF
TRBV28	NA	NA	TRBJ1-5	TGTGCCAGCACCCAAAGGGCCTATAGCAATCAGCCCCAGCATTTT	CASTQRAYSNQPQHF
TRBV30	TRBD1	NA	TRBJ2-5	TGTGCCTCGGACAGGGGGCCTCACAAAGGACTGCAAGAGACCCAGTACTTC	CASDRGPHKGLQETQYF
TRBV2	NA	few	TRBJ1-2	TGTGCCAGCAGAGCACAGGGAGTCTATGGCTACACCTTC	CASRAQGVYGYTF
TRBV5-1	NA	NA	TRBJ2-1	TGCGCCAGCAACCTAGCTAATGTCGATGAGCAGTTCTTC	CASNLANVDEQFF
TRBV30	NA	NA	TRBJ1-4	TGTGCCTGGAGTCTAGACCGCCCGGGAACTAATGAAAAACTGTTTTTT	CAWSLDRPGTNEKLFF
TRBV19	NA	NA	TRBJ2-5	TGTGCCAGTAGTCAGCGGCTTCAAGAGACCCAGTACTTC	CASSQRLQETQYF
TRBV6-1	NA	NA	TRBJ2-1	TGTGCCAGCAGTGAATGGTCAACGGGGGCCTACAATGAGCAGTTCTTC	CASSEWSTGAYNEQFF
TRBV6-5	TRBD1	once	TRBJ1-2	TGTGCCAGCGGCGTCCCGGGACAGGGATGGGTTATGGCCACCTTC	CASGVPGQGWVMATF
TRBV2	NA	medium-sized	TRBJ1-1	TGTGCCAGCAGAGATGAGGGGGACACTGAAGCTTTCTTT	CASRDEGDTEAFF
TRBV6-5	NA	NA	TRBJ2-3	TGTGCCAGCAGTTCCCCCTTCACAGATACGCAGTATTTT	CASSSPFTDTQYF
TRBV4-2	TRBD1	NA	TRBJ1-4	TGTGCCAGCAGCCAAGGGGACAGGGAGGGTGAAAAACTGTTTTTT	CASSQGDREGEKLFF
TRBV2	NA	NA	TRBJ2-5	TGTGCCAGCAGCGGGGGGCAGGGAGAGACCCAGTACTTC	CASSGGQGETQYF
TRBV5-6	TRBD1	once	TRBJ2-2	TGTGCCAGCAGCTCGGACAGGGGGAGCACCGGGGAGCTGTTTTTT	CASSSDRGSTGELFF
TRBV19	TRBD1	NA	TRBJ2-3	TGTGCCAGTAGCCGCACAGGGGTTAGCACAGATACGCAGTATTTT	CASSRTGVSTDTQYF
TRBV2	NA	NA	TRBJ2-7	TGTGCCAGCAACACCGGGACGGGCTCCTACGAGCAGTACTTC	CASNTGTGSYEQYF
TRBV19	NA	many	TRBJ2-2	TGTGCCAGTAGTATCTACAGGGAGAACACCGGGGAGCTGTTTTTT	CASSIYRENTGELFF
TRBV7-2	NA	few	TRBJ2-7	TGTGCCAGCAGCTTAGCCCCCATCACGAATATGGAGCAGTACTTC	CASSLAPITNMEQYF
TRBV7-9	TRBD1	few	TRBJ2-2	TGTGCCAGCAGCTCTAGCCTCGGGACAGCGAACACCGGGGAGCTGTTTTTT	CASSSSLGTANTGELFF
TRBV30	TRBD1	NA	TRBJ2-7	TGTGCCTGGAGTGCACAGGGGAGCGAGCAGTACTTC	CAWSAQGSEQYF
TRBV7-6	NA	NA	TRBJ1-1	TGTGCCAGCAGCCCGCAGACAGCTATCATGAACACTGAAGCTTTCTTT	CASSPQTAIMNTEAFF
TRBV14	TRBD2	NA	TRBJ2-7	TGTGCCAGCAGCCCCACTAGCGGGAGGGCCTACGAGCAGTACTTC	CASSPTSGRAYEQYF
TRBV7-2	NA	few	TRBJ1-1	TGTGCCAGCAGCTTCTTCAGGGAAAGCACTGAAGCTTTCTTT	CASSFFRESTEAFF
TRBV11-2	TRBD2	NA	TRBJ2-5	TGTGCCAGCAGCTCGCACGGGACTAGCGGGGCCCAAGAGACCCAGTACTTC	CASSSHGTSGAQETQYF
TRBV19	NA	NA	TRBJ2-1	TGTGCCAGTATCCGCGGGGGACAATACAATGAGCAGTTCTTC	CASIRGGQYNEQFF
TRBV27	TRBD1	NA	TRBJ1-4	TGTGCCAGCAGTTTCGCAGGGAGAGGGGGCGATGAAAAACTGTTTTTT	CASSFAGRGGDEKLFF
TRBV13	NA	NA	TRBJ2-7	TGTGCCAGCAGCTTAGGCCACGGGGTTATCAAAGACTACGAGCAGTACTTC	CASSLGHGVIKDYEQYF
TRBV11-2	NA	NA	TRBJ2-7	TGTGCCAGCAGCCCTGCGCAGGGTTCCTACGAGCAGTACTTC	CASSPAQGSYEQYF
TRBV30	TRBD2	NA	TRBJ2-5	TGTGCCTGGAGCGCCCCATGGAGCGGGAGTTGGGAGACCCAGTACTTC	CAWSAPWSGSWETQYF
TRBV19	TRBD2	NA	TRBJ2-1	TGTGCCAGTAGTATAGTCTATACCGGGGGCGGGAGGGCCTCCAATGAGCAGTTCTTC	CASSIVYTGGGRASNEQFF
TRBV28	NA	few	TRBJ1-2	TGTGCCAGCAGTTCACCTGGGGTCTCCCATGGCTACACCTTC	CASSSPGVSHGYTF
TRBV6-1	TRBD1	NA	TRBJ1-4	TGTGCCAGCAGTTTCCGGGACAGGGGTGAAAAACTGTTTTTT	CASSFRDRGEKLFF
TRBV30	NA	NA	TRBJ1-1	TGTGCCTGGGGGAGTGGGGGGCCCACTGAAGCTTTCTTT	CAWGSGGPTEAFF
TRBV28	NA	NA	TRBJ2-3	TGTGCCAGCAGTTTTAGACCTCTCACAGATACGCAGTATTTT	CASSFRPLTDTQYF
TRBV7-3	TRBD2	NA	TRBJ2-3	TGTGCCAGCAGCTTAAAGATGGCGCTAGCGGGAGTAACAGATACGCAGTATTTT	CASSLKMALAGVTDTQYF
TRBV27	TRBD1	many	TRBJ2-7	TGTGCCAGCAGTTTAGGGGCAGGGGGAACCTACGAGCAGTACTTC	CASSLGAGGTYEQYF
TRBV5-5	TRBD1	many	TRBJ1-6	TGTGCCAGCACCTCGAGGAAACCGGGACAGGGGAATTCACCCCTCCACTTT	CASTSRKPGQGNSPLHF
TRBV21-1	NA	NA	TRBJ2-5	TGTGCCAGCAGCAAAAGACTGGGACTAGCGGGAGAGGAAGAGACCCAGTACTTC	CASSKRLGLAGEEETQYF
TRBV4-2	TRBD2	NA	TRBJ2-2	TGTGCCAGCAGCCCCACCCTAGCGGGAGCGAACACCGGGGAGCTGTTTTTT	CASSPTLAGANTGELFF
TRBV6-6	NA	NA	TRBJ2-5	TGTGCCAGCAGTTACTTAGGGGCAGGGGAGGAGACCCAGTACTTC	CASSYLGAGEETQYF
TRBV28	TRBD2	NA	TRBJ2-5	TGTGCCAGCAGTTTACCCCGGGGCCGGGGGGGAGAGACCCAGTACTTC	CASSLPRGRGGETQYF
TRBV7-3	TRBD1	NA	TRBJ2-6	TGTGCCAGCAGCTCCGGGGACAGAATTCTCTCTGGGGCCAACGTCCTGACTTTC	CASSSGDRILSGANVLTF
TRBV5-8	TRBD1	NA	TRBJ1-2	TGTGCCAGCAGCCGGGACAGGGGTCTACCTAACTATGGCTACACCTTC	CASSRDRGLPNYGYTF